These 32 T cell receptor beta chains were all obtained from the same sample, sequenced in a study of T cell responses to AZD1222 COVID-19 vaccine. Sequencing was performed with immunoSEQ multiplex PCR; in TCRdb, only in-frame clones are kept and a portion is missing. The sample shows roughly 99,000 clones, more than 80% of them seen only once. The material was peripheral blood, obtained on day 0 of AZD1222 vaccination. These receptors all come from an adult in good health.

V usage is TRBV6-5 and J usage is TRBJ2-5, with D perhaps assigned TRBD1 or TRBD2 (5 bases each). CDR3 size: 16 residues. Trimming cost V 1 base and J 5 bases, with 17 bases left between them. From germline, CDR1 is MNHEY and CDR2 SVGAGI. Here the CDR3 reads CASSYFGTDTSETQYF. The CDR3 DNA is TGTGCCAGCAGTTACTTCGGGACCGATACTTCGGAGACCCAGTACTTC.

This sequence joins TRBV7-9 and TRBJ1-6; TRBD1 matches 7 bases. V shed 6 bases and J 6 bases; nucleotides not matched to a gene: 11. CDR3 size: 16 residues. CDR1 and CDR2 (germline): SEHNR, FQNEAQ (reference sequence). CDR3 protein: CASRLDRVTPNSPLHF. DNA for the CDR3: TGTGCCAGCAGACTTGACAGGGTAACACCTAATTCACCCCTCCACTTT.

V usage is TRBV13 and J usage is TRBJ2-2; 10 bases are a match to TRBD2. The CDR3 totals 16 residues. V lost 5 bases to trimming and J lost 4 bases; unmatched junction nucleotides: 7. The germline gives CDR1 PRHDT, CDR2 FYEKMQ (reference sequence). This chain's CDR3 is CASSESPSGSTGELFF. The DNA for the CDR3 is TGTGCCAGCAGCGAGAGCCCTAGCGGGAGCACCGGGGAGCTGTTTTTT.

The chain couples TRBV4-1 to TRBJ2-7; TRBD1 might be the D (6 bases). CDR1 MGHRA and CDR2 YSYEKL come from the germline V gene. CDR3 length equals 13 residues. Deletions cut 1 base from V and 4 bases from J, with 8 bases between. CDR3 bases: TGCGCCAGCAGCCAAGGAACAGGGTACGAGCAGTACTTC. This encodes CASSQGTGYEQYF.

CDR3 sequence reads: CASSEALRVRTVWSYEQYF. The CDR3 bases are TGTGCCAGCAGTGAAGCGCTTCGGGTTCGGACTGTGTGGTCCTACGAGCAGTACTTC. This chain connects TRBV2 to TRBJ2-7; tentative D call: TRBD2 (5 bases). Germline CDR1 is SNHLY and CDR2 is FYNNEI. The V end lost 0 bases, the J end lost 1 base, and 22 bases lay between the germline ends. CDR3 size: 19 residues. The full variable domain, its missing parts supplied by reference TRBV2 and TRBJ2-7, is EPEVTQTPSHQVTQMGQEVILRCVPISNHLYFYWYRQILGQKVEFLVSFYNNEISEKSEIFDDQFSVERPDGSNFTLKIRSTKLEDSAMYFCASSEALRVRTVWSYEQYFGPGTRLTVT.

This sequence joins TRBV12-3 or TRBV12-4 and TRBJ2-1; D is possibly TRBD2 (6 bases). Trimming left V 2 bases short and J 6 bases short, with 8 bases between. The CDR3 has 13 residues. The chain's CDR3 is CASSLREFNEQFF. The CDR3 DNA sequence: TGTGCCAGCAGTTTACGGGAGTTCAATGAGCAGTTCTTC.

This sequence joins TRBV19 and TRBJ1-5, with D possibly matching TRBD1 (5 bases). Germline V lookup: CDR1 LNHDA, CDR2 SQIVND (reference sequence). V was pared by 0 bases and J by 5 bases, with 11 bases between. CDR3 length: 15 residues. The CDR3 nucleotides are TGTGCCAGTAGTATAGATCGGGGCATTTATCAGCCCCAGCATTTT. Residues: CASSIDRGIYQPQHF. Full variable domain (remainder filled in from reference TRBV19 and TRBJ1-5): DGGITQSPKYLFRKEGQNVTLSCEQNLNHDAMYWYRQDPGQGLRLIYYSQIVNDFQKGDIAEGYSVSREKKESFPLTVTSAQKNPTAFYLCASSIDRGIYQPQHFGDGTRLSIL.

The chain is built from TRBV19 and TRBJ1-4; D remains unclear. This CDR3 has 14 amino acids. Germline V gives CDR1 LNHDA, CDR2 SQIVND (reference sequence). V lost 3 bases to trimming and J lost 3 bases, with 8 bases between them. CDR3 nucleotide sequence: TGTGCCAGTAGTATTTGGAGCCCTAATGAAAAACTGTTTTTT. This gives the protein CASSIWSPNEKLFF.

Concerning this clone: A junction boundary mismatches the germline segment, possibly from a read error. The chain has TRBV28 and TRBJ2-7; D might be TRBD2 (6 bases). The CDR3 totals 16 residues. CDR1 is MDHEN and CDR2 is SYDVKM in the germline V gene. CDR3 protein: CASTLRGRGSSYEQYF. Written as DNA, the CDR3 is TGTGCCAGCACTTTAAGAGGTCGGGGGAGCTCCTACGAGCAGTACTTC.

In DNA, the CDR3 is TGTGCCAGCAGCCATCTGTCGGACAGGGTCCACGAGCAGTACTTC. This encodes CASSHLSDRVHEQYF. The chain couples TRBV5-4 to TRBJ2-7; 8 bases line up with TRBD1. The length of the CDR3 is 15 residues. Germline assignment: CDR1 SGHNT and CDR2 YYREEE (reference sequence). The trim removed 4 bases at V and 5 bases at J, leaving 11 bases unmatched.

The chain carries TRBV15 and TRBJ1-5; D possibly corresponds to TRBD1 (6 bases). Germline lookup yields CDR1 LNHNV and CDR2 YYDKDF (reference sequence). V dropped 1 base and J dropped 6 bases, with 10 bases sitting between them. This CDR3 contains 14 residues. The CDR3 loop reads CATSRVGRGQPQHF. CDR3 nucleotides: TGTGCCACCAGCAGAGTCGGCAGGGGTCAGCCCCAGCATTTT.

The CDR3 is CATSGLHNEQFF. CDR3 DNA sequence: TGTGCCACCAGTGGCCTACACAATGAGCAGTTCTTC. The chain uses TRBV24-1 and TRBJ2-1; D unclear. Germline lookup yields CDR1 KGHDR and CDR2 SFDVKD. Trimming took 5 bases from V and 5 from J, leaving 6 bases between them. The CDR3 contains 12 residues.

The V and J genes are TRBV6-5 and TRBJ2-2; D might be TRBD2 (5 bases). Germline CDR1 is MNHEY and CDR2 is SVGAGI. This CDR3 has 14 amino acids. Trimming removed 8 bases from V and 3 bases from J, with 13 bases in between. CDR3 DNA sequence: TGTGCCAGCGTCACGCGGACTTACACCGGGGAGCTGTTTTTT. Protein sequence: CASVTRTYTGELFF.

The gene calls are TRBV18 and TRBJ2-7; no reliable D call. V was trimmed by 0 bases and J by 2 bases, leaving 8 bases between them. CDR1 and CDR2 from the germline V gene are KGHSH and LQKENI. This CDR3 region has 14 residues. CDR3 in amino acids: CASSPPAPTYEQYF. DNA for the CDR3: TGTGCCAGCTCACCACCCGCCCCAACCTACGAGCAGTACTTC.

This sequence joins TRBV18 and TRBJ2-7, with D possibly being TRBD2 (5 bases). V was clipped by 0 bases and J by 1 base, with 10 bases between them. Germline V gene data show CDR1 as KGHSH and CDR2 as LQKENI. CDR3 size: 15 residues. This CDR3 is CASSPPGSQSYEQYF. The DNA of the CDR3 is TGTGCCAGCTCACCACCGGGGAGTCAATCCTACGAGCAGTACTTC.

The rearrangement uses TRBV28 and TRBJ2-2; a weak D match, TRBD2 (5 bases). The V end was cut by 3 bases, the J end by 4 bases, with 15 bases between. Germline CDR1 is MDHEN and CDR2 is SYDVKM. This CDR3 comprises 16 residues. The CDR3 DNA sequence: TGTGCCAGCAGTTTTTATGCGTCGAGGGCCACCGGGGAGCTGTTTTTT. Residues: CASSFYASRATGELFF.

The V gene is TRBV3-1 (or the pseudogene TRBV3-2), the J gene TRBJ1-1; D is unresolved. The CDR3 loop spans 13 amino acids. Trimming took off 0 bases at V and 4 bases at J, with 6 bases between the two ends. Per germline, CDR1 LGHDT and CDR2 YNNKEL (reference sequence). This CDR3 reads CASSQDWGTEAFF. In DNA, the CDR3 is TGTGCCAGCAGCCAAGACTGGGGCACTGAAGCTTTCTTT.

The chain recombines TRBV5-5 with TRBJ2-3, with D possibly called TRBD1 or TRBD2 (5 bases each). Trimming left V 6 bases short and J 3 bases short, with 11 bases between. The CDR3 is 13 residues long. The germline CDR1 and CDR2 sequences are SGHKS and YYEKEE (reference sequence). The CDR3 coding sequence is TGTGCCAGCACCCCTGGGGGTACAGATACGCAGTATTTT. This gives the protein CASTPGGTDTQYF.

The genes are TRBV29-1 and TRBJ2-1, with TRBD2 identical over 15 bases. Germline V CDR1 and CDR2: SQVTM, ANQGSEA. Trimming at V came to 7 bases and at J to 4 bases, leaving 8 bases not matched to a gene. The CDR3 length is 16 residues. CDR3 residues: CSAGLAGGSGYNEQFF. In nucleotides, the CDR3 is TGCAGCGCCGGACTAGCGGGAGGGTCCGGGTACAATGAGCAGTTCTTC.

J is TRBJ1-2 and V is TRBV7-3; 7 bases align to TRBD1. Trimming removed 0 bases from V and 5 bases from J; junction bases left unmatched: 6. This CDR3 contains 15 residues. Germline loops: CDR1 SGHTA, CDR2 FQGTGA. This CDR3 is CASSLTAGGAYGYTF. The CDR3 nucleotides read TGTGCCAGCAGCTTAACCGCAGGGGGAGCTTATGGCTACACCTTC.

This clone came up once. J is TRBJ2-7 and V is TRBV29-1; TRBD1 matches 8 bases. Germline V CDR1 and CDR2: SQVTM, ANQGSEA. Trimming removed 4 bases from V and 0 bases from J; junction bases left unmatched: 11. This CDR3 region has 16 residues. In DNA, the CDR3 is TGCAGCGTTGCTGGGGACAGGCTTAAGAGCTCCTACGAGCAGTACTTC. This codes for CSVAGDRLKSSYEQYF.

The chain combines TRBV27 with TRBJ2-7; no definite D call. Germline V CDR1 and CDR2: MNHEY, SMNVEV (reference sequence). The V and J ends lost 2 bases and 1 base respectively, with 9 bases between them. This CDR3 comprises 14 residues. This CDR3 reads CASSLMADSYEQYF. CDR3 in DNA: TGTGCCAGCAGTTTAATGGCAGATTCCTACGAGCAGTACTTC.

This CDR3 reads CASSTSAGQSFEQYF. Here the CDR3 DNA reads TGTGCCAGCAGCACCTCCGCCGGACAGAGCTTCGAGCAGTACTTC. This chain links TRBV4-2 with TRBJ2-7; tentatively, D is TRBD1 (6 bases). Trimming pared 5 bases from V and 6 bases from J, leaving 20 bases between. CDR3 length: 15 amino acids. Germline values: CDR1 LGHNA, CDR2 YNFKEQ.

This chain joins TRBV19 and TRBJ2-1; D is uncertain. The CDR3 sequence is 15 residues long. The V gene lost 1 base and the J gene lost 3 bases, with 10 bases spanning the gap. Germline CDR1 and CDR2: LNHDA and SQIVND (reference sequence). CDR3 sequence reads: CASSIGSTLYNEQFF. The CDR3 DNA follows: TGTGCCAGTAGTATAGGTAGTACCCTCTACAATGAGCAGTTCTTC. Looking up the rest from reference TRBV19 and TRBJ2-1 gives the full variable domain: DGGITQSPKYLFRKEGQNVTLSCEQNLNHDAMYWYRQDPGQGLRLIYYSQIVNDFQKGDIAEGYSVSREKKESFPLTVTSAQKNPTAFYLCASSIGSTLYNEQFFGPGTRLTVL.

This clone was counted between two and nine times. This chain uses TRBV7-6 with TRBJ2-7; no definite D call. The CDR3 is 14 residues long. Trimming removed 1 base at V and 3 bases at J, with 10 bases between. Germline lookup yields CDR1 SGHVS and CDR2 FNYEAQ. CDR3: CASSLEADLYEQYF. The CDR3, as DNA: TGTGCCAGCAGCTTAGAGGCAGATCTCTACGAGCAGTACTTC.

V is TRBV7-9 and J is TRBJ1-1; a weak D match, TRBD1 (5 bases). Germline V gene lookup returns CDR1 SEHNR and CDR2 FQNEAQ (reference sequence). This CDR3 contains 14 residues. The germline V and J ends were trimmed by 6 bases and 5 bases, with 16 bases remaining between them. In DNA form, the CDR3 reads TGTGCCAGCAGTCGGTACCTGGGGCAAACTGAAGCTTTCTTT. Encoded protein: CASSRYLGQTEAFF.

The chain employs TRBV18 and TRBJ1-2, with D tentatively TRBD1 (6 bases). The CDR3 has 15 residues. CDR1 and CDR2 from the germline V gene are KGHSH and LQKENI. Trimming stripped 2 bases from V and 0 bases from J, with 10 bases between. CDR3: CASSPNRESNYGYTF. CDR3 sequence (DNA): TGTGCCAGCTCACCAAACAGGGAGTCTAACTATGGCTACACCTTC.

This chain links TRBV4-2 with TRBJ2-3; 9 bases line up with TRBD2. The CDR3 sequence is 19 residues long. Germline V lookup: CDR1 LGHNA, CDR2 YNFKEQ. V was clipped by 0 bases and J by 4 bases; unmatched bases: 14. The CDR3, as DNA: TGTGCCAGCAGCCAAGATGTCGGTAGGGCTAGCGGGGATTCAGATACGCAGTATTTT. It encodes CASSQDVGRASGDSDTQYF.

The rearrangement links TRBV20-1 to TRBJ2-5; unclear D gene. Trimming left V 6 bases short and J 3 bases short, with 5 bases between. The CDR3 consists of 10 residues. CDR1 DFQATT and CDR2 SNEGSKA come from the germline V gene (reference sequence). The chain's CDR3 is CSAEKETQYF. DNA for the CDR3: TGCAGTGCCGAGAAAGAGACCCAGTACTTC.

The rearrangement links TRBV3-1 (or the pseudogene TRBV3-2) to TRBJ1-1; D is unclear. Germline-derived CDR1 and CDR2 are LGHDT and YNNKEL (reference sequence). V gave up 4 bases and J gave up 7 bases, with 10 bases separating them. The CDR3 runs 12 residues. The CDR3 loop reads CASSLTLSEAFF. The CDR3 DNA sequence: TGTGCCAGCAGCCTTACCTTAAGTGAAGCTTTCTTT.

The V call is TRBV6-5, the J call TRBJ1-5; D is unresolved. In germline, CDR1 is MNHEY, CDR2 SVGAGI. V was cut by 7 bases and J by 1 base, with 11 bases left in between. CDR3 length equals 14 residues. The CDR3 reads CASKRESSNQPQHF. For the CDR3, the DNA is TGTGCCAGCAAGAGGGAATCAAGCAATCAGCCCCAGCATTTT.

The chain joins TRBV5-3 to TRBJ2-7; the D call may be TRBD1 or TRBD2 (7 bases each). TRBV5-3 is labeled an ORF, and its function is uncertain. Trimming took off 2 bases at V and 3 bases at J, with 18 bases between the two ends. This CDR3 region has 16 residues. The CDR3 nucleotides are TGTGCCAGAAGCTTTTATCTCAGGGGGGGTTTCTACGAGCAGTACTTC. This sequence encodes CARSFYLRGGFYEQYF.